The rows below give T cell receptor beta chains drawn from one sample of a study of blood T cell repertoires in COVID-19. Some clones are missing from TCRdb's copy, which holds only in-frame ones; the method was immunoSEQ multiplex PCR. The sample lists under 150,000 clones, approximately 85% occurring once. Sequenced sample: peripheral blood. The receptors originated from a woman aged 55-75 years with COVID-19, enrolled during active disease. Each CDR3 is given with its conserved first and last residue. D genes are given only for firm matches. Size values are once, few and many counts, or a class for expanded clones, and some rows have none.

d_call	clone_size	v_call	j_call	cdr3_nt	cdr3_aa
TRBD1	NA	TRBV7-2	TRBJ1-2	TGTGCCAGCAGCTTAGCGGGACAGGGTAACTATGGCTACACCTTC	CASSLAGQGNYGYTF
TRBD1	NA	TRBV19	TRBJ1-1	TGTGCCAGTAGTACCCTGACAGGGGGCGTCTTAGGCACTGAAGCTTTCTTT	CASSTLTGGVLGTEAFF
TRBD2	NA	TRBV11-2	TRBJ2-1	TGTGCCAGCAGCTCCATCTCAGCGGGGCCACCCTACAATGAGCAGTTCTTC	CASSSISAGPPYNEQFF
NA	NA	TRBV24-1	TRBJ2-3	TGTGCCACCAGTAGCAACCAGGGTTCAGATACGCAGTATTTT	CATSSNQGSDTQYF
TRBD1	NA	TRBV5-6	TRBJ1-4	TGTGCCAGCAGCTTTGGAGCAACCGGGACAGGGGTTGAAAAACTGTTTTTT	CASSFGATGTGVEKLFF
NA	NA	TRBV5-6	TRBJ1-3	TGTGCCAGCAGCCTCTCCGGTGACAGCCGGCCTGGAAACACCATATATTTT	CASSLSGDSRPGNTIYF
NA	NA	TRBV27	TRBJ2-7	TGTGCCAGCAGTACCGCGGTATGGGGGCGCGAGCAGTACTTC	CASSTAVWGREQYF
TRBD1	NA	TRBV5-1	TRBJ1-3	TGCGCCAGCAGCTCGGACAGGGAAACTGGAAACACCATATATTTT	CASSSDRETGNTIYF
NA	NA	TRBV6-5	TRBJ2-5	TGTGCCAGCAGGCAACTAGCTACGGAGACCCAGTACTTC	CASRQLATETQYF
NA	NA	TRBV5-4	TRBJ2-3	TGTGCCAGCAGCTTTGGTAGCTCTGGCACAGATACGCAGTATTTT	CASSFGSSGTDTQYF
NA	NA	TRBV7-2	TRBJ1-1	TGTGCCAGCAGAGAAAGCGTTGGGGCGACTGAAGCTTTCTTT	CASRESVGATEAFF
NA	NA	TRBV7-8	TRBJ1-5	TGTGCCAGCAGCTTAGCGGGAGGGGGTAGTGCTCAGCCCCAGCATTTT	CASSLAGGGSAQPQHF
NA	once	TRBV6-2/TRBV6-3	TRBJ1-1	TGTGCCAGCAGTCACCCGGGGGTTGAAGCTTTCTTT	CASSHPGVEAFF
NA	NA	TRBV25-1	TRBJ1-1	TGTGCCAGCAGTGGGAAGGGCCAGGGCGTGTTGAACACTGAAGCTTTCTTT	CASSGKGQGVLNTEAFF
TRBD1	few	TRBV20-1	TRBJ1-2	TGCAGTGTTATCGGACAGGACGGCTACACCTTC	CSVIGQDGYTF
NA	once	TRBV27	TRBJ1-1	TGTGCCAGCAGTTTGCAGGGAGGGACTGAAGCTTTCTTT	CASSLQGGTEAFF
TRBD1	few	TRBV4-2	TRBJ2-7	TGTGCCAGCAGCCAACAACCTCTCGGGACAGGGGCCTACGAGCAGTACTTC	CASSQQPLGTGAYEQYF
NA	NA	TRBV7-7	TRBJ2-5	TGTGCTAGCAGCTTGGGCGCGGGCGAAGAGACCCAGTACTTC	CASSLGAGEETQYF
TRBD2	once	TRBV10-3	TRBJ2-3	TGTGCCACCCGCGGACTAGCGGGGGCCAGGGATACGCAGTATTTT	CATRGLAGARDTQYF
TRBD1	NA	TRBV3-1/TRBV3-2	TRBJ2-1	TGTGCCAGCAGTCATCAGGGGGTTAATGAGCAGTTCTTC	CASSHQGVNEQFF
NA	NA	TRBV5-1	TRBJ1-1	TGCGCCAGCAGCTTAACGGGGAACACTGAAGCTTTCTTT	CASSLTGNTEAFF
NA	NA	TRBV20-1	TRBJ2-7	TGCAGTGTTCAGGGCCCCTACGAGCAGTACTTC	CSVQGPYEQYF
NA	NA	TRBV7-9	TRBJ2-7	TGTGCCAGCAGCCCCAATTACGAGCAGTACTTC	CASSPNYEQYF
TRBD1	NA	TRBV6-2/TRBV6-3	TRBJ1-5	TGTGCCAGCAGCCTACTATGGGGAGGACAGGGCAATCAGCCCCAGCATTTT	CASSLLWGGQGNQPQHF
NA	NA	TRBV6-2/TRBV6-3	TRBJ2-3	TGTGCCAGCAGTCACCATAGGGGGGGGGATACGCAGTATTTT	CASSHHRGGDTQYF
NA	NA	TRBV3-1/TRBV3-2	TRBJ2-5	TGTGCCAGCAGCCGACAGGTTCAAGAGACCCAGTACTTC	CASSRQVQETQYF
NA	NA	TRBV6-1	TRBJ2-1	TGTGCCAGCAGTGAACTGCCCGGGGTAGGTAATGAGCAGTTCTTC	CASSELPGVGNEQFF
TRBD1	NA	TRBV2	TRBJ1-6	TGTGCCAGCAGTGAGACAGGGGTGGGCTCACCCCTCCACTTT	CASSETGVGSPLHF
NA	NA	TRBV3-1/TRBV3-2	TRBJ1-1	TGTGCCAGCAGCCGGGACATTTTGGGCACTGAAGCTTTCTTT	CASSRDILGTEAFF
NA	NA	TRBV29-1	TRBJ2-7	TGCAGCGTCGTAGACAGCTATCCCTACGAGCAGTACTTC	CSVVDSYPYEQYF
TRBD1	NA	TRBV5-5	TRBJ1-4	TGTGCCAGCAGCGGGGACAGGTTGGGTCTCAATGAAAAACTGTTTTTT	CASSGDRLGLNEKLFF